The rows below give T cell receptor beta chains drawn from one sample of a study of blood T cell repertoires in COVID-19. Method: immunoSEQ multiplex PCR; TCRdb's copy keeps in-frame clones and lacks some. The repertoire consists of 200,000 to 300,000 clones, with less than 90% occurring once and the leading ten covering 4.2%. Material: peripheral blood. These receptors all come from a man in his sixties with acute or convalescent COVID-19. CDR3s include the opening cysteine and the closing phenylalanine or tryptophan. Fields, in order: clone size, V gene, J gene, D gene, CDR3 DNA, CDR3 protein. A D gene is named only where the DNA matches it firmly. Clone size appears in some rows only: once, few, many, or a class for an expanded clone.

>-|TRBV7-9|TRBJ1-2|-
TGTGCCAGCAGCTTAGAGTTAGGGGGCTATGGCTACACCTTC
CASSLELGGYGYTF
>-|TRBV21-1|TRBJ1-5|-
TGTGCCAGCAGCAAATTCCGACAGGTTGGGCAGCCCCAGCATTTT
CASSKFRQVGQPQHF
>-|TRBV2|TRBJ1-4|TRBD1
TGTGCCAGCAGTGAACCGGGACAGGGGTATGAAAAACTGTTTTTT
CASSEPGQGYEKLFF
>-|TRBV29-1|TRBJ1-3|TRBD1
TGCAGCGTTTTGAGACAGGGGGACACCATATATTTT
CSVLRQGDTIYF
>-|TRBV5-1|TRBJ2-5|TRBD2
TGCGCCAGCAGCTTTGCCCAACCGGGGGGCCAAGAGACCCAGTACTTC
CASSFAQPGGQETQYF
>-|TRBV19|TRBJ1-5|TRBD1
TGTGCCAGTAGTAACCCCCGACAGGGGGGGAATCAGCCCCAGCATTTT
CASSNPRQGGNQPQHF
>-|TRBV6-4|TRBJ1-2|-
TGTGCCAGCAGAGATTATCCAGGGGAATTTGGCTACACCTTC
CASRDYPGEFGYTF
>-|TRBV10-3|TRBJ2-6|TRBD1
TGTGCCATCAGTGGGACAGGGGCCTCTGGGGCCAACGTCCTGACTTTC
CAISGTGASGANVLTF
>-|TRBV24-1|TRBJ2-3|TRBD1
TGTGCCACCAGTGATGCTGGGACAGCCGCCCATTCTAGCACAGATACGCAGTATTTT
CATSDAGTAAHSSTDTQYF
>-|TRBV6-6|TRBJ1-2|TRBD1
TGTGCCACCCAACAGGGGGTTGAAGGCTACACCTTC
CATQQGVEGYTF
>-|TRBV6-5|TRBJ1-6|-
TGTGCCAGCAGTTACAGCCTGAACGGGAATTCACCCCTCCACTTT
CASSYSLNGNSPLHF
>-|TRBV11-2|TRBJ1-1|TRBD1
TGTGCCAGCAGCTTTACCGGGACAGGGGCCACTGAAGCTTTCTTT
CASSFTGTGATEAFF
>-|TRBV19|TRBJ2-5|TRBD2
TGTGCCAGTAGTACCCGCAGGGGGACTAGCGGGGTTGTGACCCAGTACTTC
CASSTRRGTSGVVTQYF
>-|TRBV11-2|TRBJ1-1|-
TGTGCCAGCAGCTTAGGTTCCATGAACACTGAAGCTTTCTTT
CASSLGSMNTEAFF
>-|TRBV25-1|TRBJ2-1|TRBD2
TGTGCCAGCAGGGGTAGCGGGAGCCTCATCATGGGTGAGCAGTTCTTC
CASRGSGSLIMGEQFF
>-|TRBV5-1|TRBJ1-5|-
TGCGCCCCCAAAAGGGGTATTGATCAGCCCCAGCATTTT
CAPKRGIDQPQHF
>-|TRBV4-1|TRBJ1-4|TRBD1
TGCGCCAGCAGCCAAAACAGGGGATCGCATGCAACTAATGAAAAACTGTTTTTT
CASSQNRGSHATNEKLFF
>-|TRBV19|TRBJ1-1|-
TGTGCCAGTAGTCGGAGGGGGAACACTGAAGCTTTCTTT
CASSRRGNTEAFF
>-|TRBV27|TRBJ2-3|TRBD2
TGTGCCAGCAGCTCTAGCGGGAGAATAGATACGCAGTATTTT
CASSSSGRIDTQYF
>-|TRBV6-5|TRBJ2-5|TRBD2
TGTGCCAGCAGTCCGCGGACTAGCGTCGGGGAGACCCAGTACTTC
CASSPRTSVGETQYF
>few|TRBV28|TRBJ2-7|TRBD1
TGTGCCGCCATCGGGACAGGGGGGTTTGCATCCTACGAGCAGTACTTC
CAAIGTGGFASYEQYF
>-|TRBV4-1|TRBJ2-7|TRBD2
TGCGCCAGCAGCCAAGGAGGTGCGGGGGCCTACGAGCAGTACTTC
CASSQGGAGAYEQYF
>-|TRBV30|TRBJ1-1|-
TGTGCCTGGAGTTTTTGGGGAGACACTGAAGCTTTCTTT
CAWSFWGDTEAFF
>-|TRBV2|TRBJ1-1|-
TGTGCCAGCAGCGACCGGGACACCGGGCGGGCTTTCTTT
CASSDRDTGRAFF
>-|TRBV4-2|TRBJ1-6|-
TGTGCCAGCAGCCAAGAGGCGGGTCATAATTCACCCCTCCACTTT
CASSQEAGHNSPLHF
>-|TRBV6-5|TRBJ2-1|TRBD2
TGTGCCAGCAGGGATACGGGGGGGAACAATGAGCAGTTCTTC
CASRDTGGNNEQFF
>-|TRBV27|TRBJ2-2|TRBD1
TGTGCCAGCAGCCGTCGGACAGGGAACACCGGGGAGCTGTTTTTT
CASSRRTGNTGELFF
>-|TRBV3-1/TRBV3-2|TRBJ1-2|-
TGTGCCAGCAGCCAAGGGTTAGGGGCAGGGGCCTATGGCTACACCTTC
CASSQGLGAGAYGYTF
>-|TRBV19|TRBJ1-1|-
TGTGCCAGTACCCCCGGATGGGCCGGGAACACTGAAGCTTTCTTT
CASTPGWAGNTEAFF
>-|TRBV6-5|TRBJ1-6|-
TGTGCCAGCAGCTTAATCGACAGGCGAAATTCACCCCTCCACTTT
CASSLIDRRNSPLHF
>-|TRBV7-8|TRBJ2-3|TRBD2
TGTGCCAGCAGCCCCCGTACTAGCGGGGGAGGGGCAAATACGCAGTATTTT
CASSPRTSGGGANTQYF
>-|TRBV11-2|TRBJ2-1|TRBD1
TGTGCCAGCAGCCCTCGGGACAGAGATTCCTGGAGCTCCTACAATGAGCAGTTCTTC
CASSPRDRDSWSSYNEQFF
>-|TRBV11-2|TRBJ2-5|TRBD1
TGTGCCAGCCTCCCGCGAACAGGGGGCCAAGAGACCCAGTACTTC
CASLPRTGGQETQYF
>-|TRBV7-9|TRBJ1-3|-
TGTGCCAGCAGCTTTTTCGGGGGAGGAGCTGGAAACACCATATATTTT
CASSFFGGGAGNTIYF